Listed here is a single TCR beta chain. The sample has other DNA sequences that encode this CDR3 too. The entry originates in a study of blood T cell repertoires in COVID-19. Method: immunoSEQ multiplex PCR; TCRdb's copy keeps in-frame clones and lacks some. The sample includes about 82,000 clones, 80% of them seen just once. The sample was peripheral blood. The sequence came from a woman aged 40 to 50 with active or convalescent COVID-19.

CDR3 protein: CASSLDGGNTIYF. The CDR3 DNA follows: TGCGCCAGCAGCTTGGACGGGGGTAACACCATATATTTT. This chain joins TRBV5-1 and TRBJ1-3; perhaps TRBD1 as D (5 bases). With 0 bases removed from V and 7 bases from J, the gap between germline ends came to 8 bases. CDR1 and CDR2 (germline): SGHRS, YFSETQ. This CDR3 is built from 13 residues.